Presented here are 20 T cell receptor beta chains from one specimen sequenced in a study of T cell responses to AZD1222 COVID-19 vaccine. Generated by immunoSEQ multiplex PCR, the TCRdb table keeps only in-frame clones and is missing some. The data show 140,000 or so clones, roughly 89% seen once. Here the sequenced sample was peripheral blood, taken on day 0 of AZD1222 vaccination. These receptors were taken from an adult in good health.

CDR3 sequence: CASSAGTPGSEQFF. The CDR3 DNA is TGCGCCAGCAGCGCCGGGACTCCTGGGAGTGAGCAGTTCTTC. This chain links TRBV5-1 with TRBJ2-1; D perhaps matches TRBD2 (6 bases). The CDR3 spans 14 residues. Trimming left V 4 bases short and J 9 bases short, with 17 bases between. Germline V CDR1 and CDR2: SGHRS, YFSETQ. The variable domain in full, with the rest retrieved from reference TRBV5-1 and TRBJ2-1, is KAGVTQTPRYLIKTRGQQVTLSCSPISGHRSVSWYQQTPGQGLQFLFEYFSETQRNKGNFPGRFSGRQFSNSRSEMNVSTLELGDSALYLCASSAGTPGSEQFFGPGTRLTVL.

The CDR3 is CASSLAGVSTDTQYF. CDR3 DNA sequence: TGTGCCAGCAGCTTAGCTGGGGTTAGCACAGATACGCAGTATTTT. V usage is TRBV7-9 and J usage is TRBJ2-3; no definite D call. Trimming took 0 bases from V and 0 from J, leaving 7 bases between them. This CDR3 comprises 15 residues. Germline V gene data show CDR1 as SEHNR and CDR2 as FQNEAQ (reference sequence).

The V and J genes are TRBV5-6 and TRBJ1-6, with 9 bases identical to TRBD1. Looked up from germline, CDR1 is SGHDT and CDR2 is YYEEEE. Trimming removed 0 bases from V and 6 bases from J; junction bases left unmatched: 4. There are 16 residues in the CDR3. The CDR3 is CASSLVDRGSNSPLHF. In DNA, the CDR3 is TGTGCCAGCAGCTTGGTGGACAGGGGTTCTAATTCACCCCTCCACTTT.

This clone was picked up one time. This chain connects TRBV6-6 to TRBJ2-1; D is unresolved. The CDR3 runs to 11 residues. The V gene lost 5 bases and the J gene lost 12 bases, with 11 bases spanning the gap. Germline V gene sequence: CDR1 MNHNY, CDR2 SVGAGI (reference sequence). CDR3 coding DNA: TGTGCCAGCAGTACTCCTCCCGGGCAGTTCTTC. Its translation is CASSTPPGQFF.

The chain employs TRBV2 and TRBJ2-7, with D perhaps matching TRBD2 (5 bases). V was cut by 0 bases and J by 3 bases, with 9 bases left in between. This CDR3 spans 14 amino acids. Germline CDR1 reads SNHLY; CDR2 reads FYNNEI. CDR3 amino acids: CASSEAGRGYEQYF. CDR3 sequence (DNA): TGTGCCAGCAGTGAAGCGGGCCGGGGCTACGAGCAGTACTTC.

The chain uses TRBV4-1 and TRBJ2-1, with a weak D call TRBD2 (5 bases). The CDR3 length is 15 residues. V lost 1 base, J lost 14 bases, and 21 bases lay in between. Germline V gene lookup returns CDR1 MGHRA and CDR2 YSYEKL. The CDR3 DNA sequence: TGCGCCAGCAGCCAAGTGGCCGGGAAGCGGTCCAATGAGTTCTTC. Encoded protein: CASSQVAGKRSNEFF.

The gene calls are TRBV27 and TRBJ2-5; 10 bases map to TRBD2. J gave up 1 base and V 5 bases, and 16 bases lay outside the gene matches. CDR3 length equals 19 residues. Germline loops: CDR1 MNHEY, CDR2 SMNVEV (reference sequence). In DNA form, the CDR3 reads TGTGCCAGCAGTCCCTGGGCCCTGAGGGCTAGCGGGAGCCAAGAGACCCAGTACTTC. This translates into CASSPWALRASGSQETQYF.

V gene TRBV7-2 combines with J gene TRBJ2-1; weak D call: TRBD2 (6 bases). CDR1 SGHTA and CDR2 FQGNSA come from the germline V gene. The CDR3 is 13 residues long. Trimming cost V 3 bases and J 4 bases, with 7 bases left between them. The CDR3 nucleotides are TGTGCCAGCAGCTTTAGCGGTTACAATGAGCAGTTCTTC. Translated, it gives CASSFSGYNEQFF. The complete variable domain, with remaining parts taken from reference TRBV7-2 and TRBJ2-1, reads GAGVSQSPSNKVTEKGKDVELRCDPISGHTALYWYRQSLGQGLEFLIYFQGNSAPDKSGLPSDRFSAERTGGSVSTLTIQRTQQEDSAVYLCASSFSGYNEQFFGPGTRLTVL.

J is TRBJ1-5 and V is TRBV5-6; D is unresolved. Germline V gene data show CDR1 as SGHDT and CDR2 as YYEEEE. CDR3 length: 13 amino acids. V dropped 0 bases and J dropped 7 bases, with 8 bases sitting between them. CDR3 region: CASSLAQWQPQHF. DNA for the CDR3: TGTGCCAGCAGCTTGGCTCAGTGGCAGCCCCAGCATTTT.

The rearrangement links TRBV11-2 to TRBJ1-6; D uncertain. The germline CDR1 and CDR2 sequences are SGHAT and FQNNGV. This CDR3 region has 14 residues. V shed 4 bases and J shed 0 bases, with 4 bases lying between them. This CDR3 is CASSSLSYNSPLHF. CDR3 nucleotides: TGTGCCAGCAGCTCTCTCTCCTATAATTCACCCCTCCACTTT.

This chain connects TRBV24-1 to TRBJ2-7; 9 bases fit TRBD1. Germline V gene data show CDR1 as KGHDR and CDR2 as SFDVKD. The CDR3 covers 14 residues. Losses at the gene ends were 3 bases for V and 4 bases for J; bases not matched to a gene: 3. The CDR3 DNA sequence: TGTGCCACCAGTGATCCCGGACAGGGGTACGAGCAGTACTTC. Amino acid sequence: CATSDPGQGYEQYF.

The chain combines TRBV5-1 with TRBJ1-1; the D gene is possibly TRBD1 (5 bases). Germline-derived CDR1 and CDR2 are SGHRS and YFSETQ. There are 14 residues in the CDR3. V dropped 5 bases and J dropped 1 base, with 12 bases sitting between them. This chain's CDR3 is CASSIGGENTEAFF. For the CDR3, the DNA is TGCGCCAGCAGTATTGGGGGAGAGAACACTGAAGCTTTCTTT.

This clone was detected only once. This chain links TRBV11-2 with TRBJ2-1; 8 nucleotides line up with TRBD2. The CDR3 has 15 amino acids. The V and J ends lost 3 bases and 6 bases, in that order; junction bases with no gene match: 7. Germline V gene data show CDR1 as SGHAT and CDR2 as FQNNGV. The CDR3 loop reads CASSLVRTSLNEQFF. In DNA form, the CDR3 reads TGTGCCAGCAGCTTGGTCCGGACTAGCCTCAATGAGCAGTTCTTC.

A few counts support this clone. The chain combines TRBV5-4 with TRBJ2-7; TRBD2 matches at 9 bases. This CDR3 comprises 15 residues. Germline CDR1 is SGHNT and CDR2 is YYREEE (reference sequence). The V segment lost 7 bases and the J segment 6 bases; nucleotides outside the gene matches: 14. CDR3 sequence reads: CASEVGGRAVGEQYF. The CDR3 coding sequence is TGTGCCAGCGAAGTGGGCGGGAGGGCCGTGGGCGAGCAGTACTTC.

V gene TRBV18 combines with J gene TRBJ2-3; TRBD1 agrees at 9 bases. V lost 1 base and J lost 5; bases outside the gene matches: 7. CDR3 length equals 16 residues. Germline values: CDR1 KGHSH, CDR2 LQKENI. The CDR3 reads CASSPLPTGGGDTQYF. For the CDR3, the DNA is TGTGCCAGCTCACCACTCCCTACAGGGGGCGGAGATACGCAGTATTTT.

The table lists this clone with a count of one. CDR3 amino acids: CASSYSHYLNEQFF. The CDR3 DNA is TGTGCCAGCAGTTACTCCCATTACCTGAATGAGCAGTTCTTC. This chain uses TRBV6-6 with TRBJ2-1, with D uncertain. CDR1 is MNHNY and CDR2 is SVGAGI in the germline V gene (reference sequence). CDR3 length: 14 amino acids. V was clipped by 0 bases and J by 7 bases, with 10 bases between them.

The chain links TRBV5-1 to TRBJ1-5, with D uncertain. V was shortened by 2 bases and J by 7 bases, with 10 bases between the two germline ends. Germline assignment: CDR1 SGHRS and CDR2 YFSETQ. The CDR3 runs 13 residues. The CDR3 bases are TGCGCCAGCAGCTTCGTACCTGGCCAGCCCCAGCATTTT. Its translation is CASSFVPGQPQHF.

The chain joins TRBV7-8 to TRBJ2-7; D is uncertain. CDR3 size: 13 residues. CDR1 SGHVS and CDR2 FQNEAQ come from the germline V gene. V was trimmed by 5 bases and J by 2 bases, leaving 10 bases between them. The CDR3 region is CASSPSVAYEQYF. The CDR3 DNA is TGTGCCAGCAGCCCCTCCGTTGCCTACGAGCAGTACTTC.

The chain recombines TRBV7-9 with TRBJ1-1; no clear D. V dropped 1 base and J dropped 1 base, with 10 bases sitting between them. Germline lookup yields CDR1 SEHNR and CDR2 FQNEAQ (reference sequence). The CDR3 is made up of 15 amino acids. The CDR3 loop reads CASSLEKGTNTEAFF. The CDR3 DNA reads as TGTGCCAGCAGCTTAGAGAAGGGCACGAACACTGAAGCTTTCTTT.

The chain has TRBV5-1 and TRBJ2-7; the match to TRBD1 covers 10 bases. Germline CDR1 and CDR2: SGHRS and YFSETQ. This CDR3 has 16 residues. The V segment lost 3 bases and the J segment 5 bases; nucleotides outside the gene matches: 11. The CDR3 coding sequence is TGCGCCAGCAGCTCGACTGTATGGGACAGGGGCCACGAGCAGTACTTC. It specifies CASSSTVWDRGHEQYF.